This T cell receptor (beta chain) was found in a study of Ad26.COV2.S vaccination and SARS-CoV-2 variants. The V end was cut by 4 bases, the J end by 6 bases, with 15 bases between. Germline CDR1 is SGHNT and CDR2 is YYREEE (reference sequence). This CDR3 is built from 14 residues. Assay used: immunoSEQ multiplex PCR; TCRdb lists only in-frame clones, some missing. The table lists 240,000 or so clones, 88% of them singletons. Treatment of the sample: roughly 19 received Ad26.COV2.S at low or high dose, single or two shots; several received placebo; per-sample allocation not given. Sampling was performed 63 days after the first vaccine or placebo injection. It was an adult aged 18-55 years in Boston who was the donor.

Sample: peripheral blood, taken in a trial of Ad26.COV2.S vaccine versus placebo. This rearrangement joins TRBV5-4 to TRBJ2-3; D may be TRBD2 (6 bases). This TCR was sampled from a person between 18 and 59 years old who received the Ad26.COV2.S COVID-19 vaccine or a placebo. CDR3 sequence (DNA): TGTGCCAGCAGCCTGTCGGGACTTCTGGATACGCAGTATTTT. It yields the protein CASSLSGLLDTQYF.